Shown below are 25 T cell receptor beta chains from a single sample sequenced in a study of cytomegalovirus exposure and HLA in healthy donors. Data came from immunoSEQ multiplex PCR; TCRdb stores just in-frame clones and leaves some out. The sample includes under 400,000 clones, 86% of them seen just once. Sequenced: PBMCs. The receptors derive from a woman aged 18 to 35 in good health and CMV-seronegative.

This chain links TRBV27 with TRBJ1-3, with D perhaps TRBD1 (5 bases). This CDR3 is 14 amino acids long. Germline V lookup: CDR1 MNHEY, CDR2 SMNVEV (reference sequence). V was cut by 8 bases and J by 7 bases, with 18 bases left in between. The CDR3 sequence is CASSTKGHSNTIYF. Written as DNA, the CDR3 is TGTGCCAGCTCGACGAAGGGGCACTCCAACACCATATATTTT.

This clone was detected once. The genes are TRBV10-2 and TRBJ2-4; D is perhaps TRBD1 (6 bases). The CDR3 covers 15 residues. The V gene lost 3 bases and the J gene lost 0 bases, with 9 bases spanning the gap. Per germline, CDR1 WSHSY and CDR2 SAAADI. CDR3 nucleotide sequence: TGCGCCAGCAGTGACACAGGGCTAGCCAAAAACATTCAGTACTTC. This translates into CASSDTGLAKNIQYF.

The genes are TRBV27 and TRBJ2-1, with D possibly matching TRBD2 (6 bases). Germline CDR1 MNHEY, CDR2 SMNVEV (reference sequence). The CDR3 spans 16 residues. V dropped 5 bases and J dropped 4 bases, with 18 bases sitting between them. CDR3 region: CASSIEGGAWYNEQFF. The CDR3 nucleotides are TGTGCCAGCAGTATCGAAGGAGGGGCTTGGTACAATGAGCAGTTCTTC.

Here the CDR3 reads CASTEGGLRGYTF. DNA of the CDR3: TGTGCCAGCACAGAGGGTGGTCTAAGAGGCTACACCTTC. This chain links TRBV28 with TRBJ1-2; D remains unclear. The germline V gene encodes CDR1 MDHEN and CDR2 SYDVKM. V shed 7 bases and J shed 8 bases, with 17 bases lying between them. This CDR3 comprises 13 residues.

The chain employs TRBV30 and TRBJ2-1, with 9 bases lining up with TRBD1. CDR3 length: 15 amino acids. CDR1 is GTSNPN, CDR2 SVGIG, per germline (reference sequence). V lost 5 bases, J lost 1 base, and 6 bases stayed unmatched. CDR3 amino acids: CAWELGQGSYNEQFF. The CDR3 nucleotides read TGTGCCTGGGAACTGGGACAGGGATCCTACAATGAGCAGTTCTTC.

The J gene is TRBJ2-3, the V gene TRBV28; 8 positions match TRBD1. The ends lost 3 bases at V and 11 bases at J; junction bases unmatched: 10. The germline V gene has CDR1 MDHEN and CDR2 SYDVKM. The CDR3 covers 14 residues. The DNA of the CDR3 is TGTGCCAGCAGTTTCCCTACAGGGGGTGCGGGGCAGTATTTT. Protein product: CASSFPTGGAGQYF. Using reference TRBV28 and TRBJ2-3 for the parts outside the CDR3, the full variable domain is DVKVTQSSRYLVKRTGEKVFLECVQDMDHENMFWYRQDPGLGLRLIYFSYDVKMKEKGDIPEGYSVSREKKERFSLILESASTNQTSMYLCASSFPTGGAGQYFGPGTRLTVL.

The rearrangement links TRBV2 to TRBJ2-2; a weak D match, TRBD2 (6 bases). V was pared by 6 bases and J by 0 bases, with 11 bases between. Germline assignment: CDR1 SNHLY and CDR2 FYNNEI. The CDR3 consists of 15 residues. The CDR3 region is CASRIGGSNTGELFF. The CDR3, as DNA: TGTGCCAGCAGGATTGGGGGGTCGAACACCGGGGAGCTGTTTTTT.

This clone has just a few counts. This rearrangement joins TRBV6-5 to TRBJ1-4; 9 bases map to TRBD1. Germline V lookup: CDR1 MNHEY, CDR2 SVGAGI. With V trimmed by 4 bases and J by 12 bases, 6 bases remained unmatched. The CDR3 extends over 13 amino acids. CDR3 amino acids: CASSSDRGWELFF. The DNA of the CDR3 is TGTGCCAGCAGTTCGGACAGGGGATGGGAACTGTTTTTT.

CDR3 loop: CASSQGSRGPSYNEQFF. For the CDR3, the DNA is TGTGCCAGCAGCCAAGGAAGCAGGGGCCCCTCCTACAATGAGCAGTTCTTC. The rearrangement links TRBV4-2 to TRBJ2-1; weak D call: TRBD1 (6 bases). CDR1 is LGHNA, CDR2 YNFKEQ, per germline. The CDR3 totals 17 residues. Trimming cost V 1 base and J 0 bases, with 13 bases left between them.

The chain has TRBV4-2 and TRBJ2-1, with D tentatively TRBD1 (5 bases). Between the trimmed V and J ends, which lost 4 bases and 0 bases, there was a span of 16 bases. From germline, CDR1 is LGHNA and CDR2 YNFKEQ. This CDR3 contains 17 residues. This CDR3 reads CASSPFTGSSSYNEQFF. The CDR3 DNA reads as TGTGCCAGCAGCCCGTTTACAGGAAGCAGCTCCTACAATGAGCAGTTCTTC.

This chain uses TRBV2 with TRBJ2-5, with D unresolved. The CDR3 covers 13 residues. V was cut by 3 bases and J by 5 bases, with 10 bases left in between. Germline values: CDR1 SNHLY, CDR2 FYNNEI. This CDR3 reads CASSEGLGETQYF. The CDR3 region has the DNA TGTGCCAGCAGTGAGGGCCTTGGGGAGACCCAGTACTTC.

This chain joins TRBV9 and TRBJ2-3; the D gene is possibly TRBD2 (6 bases). CDR1 is SGDLS, CDR2 YYNGEE, per germline. This CDR3 region has 15 residues. The V end lost 0 bases, the J end lost 4 bases, and 12 bases lay between the germline ends. CDR3 sequence (DNA): TGTGCCAGCAGCGTAGGGAGGGCCCCCCCAGATACGCAGTATTTT. Protein sequence: CASSVGRAPPDTQYF. Variable domain in full (rest from reference TRBV9 and TRBJ2-3): DSGVTQTPKHLITATGQRVTLRCSPRSGDLSVYWYQQSLDQGLQFLIQYYNGEERAKGNILERFSAQQFPDLHSELNLSSLELGDSALYFCASSVGRAPPDTQYFGPGTRLTVL.

This clone was detected a few times. The rearrangement uses TRBV10-1 and TRBJ1-5; no firm D call. The CDR3 has 13 amino acids. The V gene's germline CDR1 is WNHNN and CDR2 SYGVQD (reference sequence). V dropped 5 bases and J dropped 4 bases, with 9 bases sitting between them. The CDR3 DNA follows: TGCGCCAGCAGTCCAGAAAAAAATCAGCCCCAGCATTTT. It encodes CASSPEKNQPQHF.

The chain carries TRBV2 and TRBJ2-5, with 8 bases aligning to TRBD2. After removal of 7 bases from V and 4 bases from J, the junction contained 17 bases not matched to a gene. The CDR3 totals 17 residues. Germline CDR1 is SNHLY and CDR2 is FYNNEI. CDR3 residues: CASTEHIRAGGGETQYF. The CDR3 DNA reads as TGTGCCAGCACCGAGCATATCCGTGCCGGGGGGGGAGAGACCCAGTACTTC.

V is TRBV4-1 and J is TRBJ2-3; 9 bases are a match to TRBD1. Trimming removed 3 bases from V and 4 bases from J; junction bases left unmatched: 5. Germline values: CDR1 MGHRA, CDR2 YSYEKL. The CDR3 has 15 amino acids. This chain's CDR3 is CASSQRTGAADTQYF. In DNA form, the CDR3 reads TGCGCCAGCAGCCAGCGGACAGGGGCGGCAGATACGCAGTATTTT.

This chain uses TRBV7-9 with TRBJ2-1; 11 nucleotides agree with TRBD2. V was clipped by 7 bases and J by 7 bases; unmatched bases: 9. Germline loops: CDR1 SEHNR, CDR2 FQNEAQ (reference sequence). The CDR3 is 15 residues long. The CDR3 DNA reads TGTGCCAGCACTCCTGGACTAGCGGGTAGAAATGAGCAGTTCTTC. Its translation: CASTPGLAGRNEQFF.

V and J are TRBV6-5 and TRBJ2-7; D perhaps matches TRBD2 (5 bases). The CDR3 is made up of 13 amino acids. Trimming pared 5 bases from V and 2 bases from J, leaving 10 bases between. Germline V lookup: CDR1 MNHEY, CDR2 SVGAGI. The CDR3 region is CASSPGKTYEQYF. As DNA, the CDR3 is TGTGCCAGCAGTCCCGGGAAAACCTACGAGCAGTACTTC.

V is TRBV5-4 and J is TRBJ2-1; no firm D call. Trimming stripped 0 bases from V and 5 bases from J, with 6 bases between. Looked up from germline, CDR1 is SGHNT and CDR2 is YYREEE (reference sequence). The CDR3 is 13 amino acids. CDR3 sequence (DNA): TGTGCCAGCAGCTTGGTTTCAGACAATGAGCAGTTCTTC. This sequence encodes CASSLVSDNEQFF.

This clone was counted a single time. Here the CDR3 reads CASSSDRRYTGELFF. The CDR3 coding sequence is TGTGCCAGCAGTTCCGACAGGCGGTACACCGGGGAGCTGTTTTTT. V is TRBV28 and J is TRBJ2-2; TRBD1 is a possible D gene (6 bases). The germline V and J ends were trimmed by 4 bases and 3 bases, with 12 bases remaining between them. Germline V gene data show CDR1 as MDHEN and CDR2 as SYDVKM. There are 15 residues in the CDR3.

This clone was detected only once. This sequence joins TRBV5-1 and TRBJ1-1, with 10 positions matching TRBD1. The CDR3 has 13 residues. Trimming cost V 2 bases and J 6 bases; bases outside gene matches: 1. Germline CDR1 SGHRS, CDR2 YFSETQ. CDR3 nucleotides: TGCGCCAGCAGCTTCGGGACAGGGGCTGAAGCTTTCTTT. Its translation: CASSFGTGAEAFF.

The chain has TRBV29-1 and TRBJ2-1; D remains unclear. The V and J ends lost 8 bases and 0 bases respectively, with 14 bases between them. Germline V gene sequence: CDR1 SQVTM, CDR2 ANQGSEA. The CDR3 totals 14 residues. The chain's CDR3 is CSIALPSSYNEQFF. The CDR3 DNA reads TGCAGCATCGCACTCCCTTCCTCCTACAATGAGCAGTTCTTC.

The chain links TRBV5-8 to TRBJ1-4, with D possibly TRBD1 on 5 matching bases. The CDR3 runs 16 residues. CDR1 and CDR2 (germline): SGHTS, YDEGEE. Trimming took 4 bases from V and 7 from J, leaving 20 bases between them. In DNA, the CDR3 is TGTGCCAGCAGCCACCACCCCGGGGGTAGAGGTGAAAAACTGTTTTTT. Its translation: CASSHHPGGRGEKLFF.

The V and J genes are TRBV27 and TRBJ2-5; 7 bases line up with TRBD1. This CDR3 is 14 amino acids long. Germline CDR1 MNHEY, CDR2 SMNVEV (reference sequence). After removal of 7 bases from V and 1 base from J, the junction contained 6 bases not matched to a gene. CDR3 nucleotides: TGTGCCAGCAAACGACAGGGCCTCCAAGAGACCCAGTACTTC. This translates into CASKRQGLQETQYF.

This clone was counted once. The V call is TRBV6-5, the J call TRBJ1-1, with D tentatively TRBD1 (6 bases). CDR3 length: 14 residues. The germline CDR1 and CDR2 sequences are MNHEY and SVGAGI. Deletions cut 6 bases from V and 5 bases from J, with 16 bases between. The CDR3 DNA sequence: TGTGCCAGCAGCCAGACAGGCGGGGGGACTGAAGCTTTCTTT. This sequence encodes CASSQTGGGTEAFF.

This chain uses TRBV9 with TRBJ2-5; D not certain. Germline CDR1 reads SGDLS; CDR2 reads YYNGEE. CDR3 length: 14 residues. V dropped 4 bases and J dropped 3 bases, with 13 bases sitting between them. The CDR3 coding sequence is TGTGCCAGCAGCCCCAGAGGTCTAAAAGAGACCCAGTACTTC. Translating it yields CASSPRGLKETQYF.